This T cell receptor (beta chain) was captured in a study of T cells in women clearing cervical HPV infection. Looking at the study overall: Controls were women whose single incident HPV16 infection cleared within 12 months without precancer or cancer.

Here immunoSEQ multiplex PCR was the method, and the copy in TCRdb shows in-frame clones only, minus some. The sample table sets out 35,000 to 45,000 clones. About this clone: The read gets to within 3 residues of the CDR3 end, and the germline J gene fills in the rest.

There are 14 residues in the CDR3. Trimming removed 6 bases from V and 4 bases from J; junction bases left unmatched: 9. The V and J genes are TRBV12-3 or TRBV12-4 and TRBJ2-7; 7 nucleotides match TRBD1. This receptor was taken from a woman aged 18 to 75 with a cervical HPV16 infection that either progressed to CIN3+ or cleared (not recorded which). Sample: blood buffy coat. The CDR3 sequence is CASSRDSHNYEQYF. Incomplete CDR3 DNA: TGTGCCAGCAGCCGGGACAGCCACAATTACGAG.